This T cell receptor (beta chain) is drawn from a study of blood T cell repertoires in COVID-19. Clones were read by immunoSEQ multiplex PCR, and TCRdb kept only the in-frame ones, dropping some. Here the sample spans a few hundred thousand clones, around 87% being singletons. Residents of approximately 25 US areas, aged roughly 18 to 89 years, made up the participants. The study counted Cohort 3 donors as recovered given two negative PCRs, clearance, or symptom resolution. V dropped 5 bases and J dropped 1; count of bases not matched to a gene: 7. CDR1 is SGHAT and CDR2 is FQNNGV in the germline V gene. The CDR3 has 16 amino acids.

V and J are TRBV11-2 and TRBJ2-2; 7 bases are shared with TRBD1. This TCR was recovered from a woman between 50 and 59 years old who had recovered from COVID-19. Sequencing input: PBMCs or T cells enriched from blood (not recorded which). CDR3 coding DNA: TGTGCCAGCAGCGAACGACAGGGAAGGAACACCGGGGAGCTGTTTTTT. Protein product: CASSERQGRNTGELFF.